This T cell receptor beta chain is drawn from a study of T cells in Graves' hyperthyroidism and ophthalmopathy. Amplified TCR beta CDR3 regions came from RNA transcripts. The HTBI primer set served for first-round RT-PCR of the TCR CDR3. TCRdb re-derived calls from the multiplex PCR reads in MiXCR, one entry per CDR3 protein. Of about 640,000 distinct CDR3 sequences listed, about a fifth are singletons. Trimming cost V 4 bases and J 4 bases; bases outside gene matches: 11. CDR1 is MNHEY, CDR2 SVGEGT, per germline. This CDR3 contains 16 residues. The sample comprised blood. The origin of this receptor is a man aged 30-40 years with Graves' ophthalmopathy. This chain connects TRBV6-2 or TRBV6-3 to TRBJ1-1, with 8 bases aligning to TRBD1. CDR3 coding DNA: TGTGCCAGCAGTTCCGTAAACCGACAGGGGACCACTGAAGCTTTCTTT. Translation: CASSSVNRQGTTEAFF.